These 32 T cell receptor beta chains originate from one sample sequenced in a study of blood T cell repertoires in COVID-19. Measured with immunoSEQ multiplex PCR; TCRdb has only the in-frame clones, and not every one. This table holds roughly 500,000 clones, roughly 85% found once. The sample consisted of peripheral blood. The receptors here all came from a human donor in a cohort sampled during active COVID-19.

The chain has TRBV30 and TRBJ1-2, with TRBD1 matching over 7 bases. Germline values: CDR1 GTSNPN, CDR2 SVGIG (reference sequence). Trimming removed 1 base from V and 4 bases from J; junction bases left unmatched: 3. The CDR3 has 13 amino acids. CDR3 DNA sequence: TGTGCCTGGAGTGAGGGGGCCCTCTATGGCTACACCTTC. Its translation: CAWSEGALYGYTF.

V usage is TRBV12-3 or TRBV12-4 and J usage is TRBJ1-2, with a possible D match to TRBD1 (6 bases). The CDR3 has 13 amino acids. V shed 6 bases and J shed 5 bases, with 13 bases lying between them. This chain's CDR3 is CASSQTGQYGYTF. The CDR3 DNA sequence: TGTGCCAGCAGCCAGACAGGACAGTATGGCTACACCTTC.

The rearrangement uses TRBV28 and TRBJ2-7, with 9 positions matching TRBD1. This CDR3 has 16 residues. V was pared by 2 bases and J by 2 bases, with 7 bases of the junction left unmatched. Germline CDR1 is MDHEN and CDR2 is SYDVKM. The CDR3 DNA sequence: TGTGCCAGCAGTTTAGACAGGGGGGTCTATGCCTACGAGCAGTACTTC. This gives the protein CASSLDRGVYAYEQYF. Drawing the rest from reference TRBV28 and TRBJ2-7, the complete variable domain is DVKVTQSSRYLVKRTGEKVFLECVQDMDHENMFWYRQDPGLGLRLIYFSYDVKMKEKGDIPEGYSVSREKKERFSLILESASTNQTSMYLCASSLDRGVYAYEQYFGPGTRLTVT.

This clone was found once. This chain joins TRBV2 and TRBJ2-2; the match to TRBD2 covers 8 bases. Germline loops: CDR1 SNHLY, CDR2 FYNNEI. Germline trimming cut 11 bases from V and 7 bases from J; bases unmatched to any gene: 18. The CDR3 length is 16 residues. The CDR3 spells CARSPGGGPEGGELFF. The DNA of the CDR3 is TGTGCCCGCTCGCCCGGGGGGGGGCCGGAAGGCGGGGAGCTGTTTTTT. Full variable domain (missing parts from reference TRBV2 and TRBJ2-2): EPEVTQTPSHQVTQMGQEVILRCVPISNHLYFYWYRQILGQKVEFLVSFYNNEISEKSEIFDDQFSVERPDGSNFTLKIRSTKLEDSAMYFCARSPGGGPEGGELFFGEGSRLTVL.

The chain combines TRBV12-3 or TRBV12-4 with TRBJ1-5; no definite D call. V was trimmed by 5 bases and J by 7 bases, leaving 9 bases between them. The CDR3 totals 12 residues. CDR3 region: CASSRRGQPQHF. DNA of the CDR3: TGTGCCAGCAGTCGAAGAGGACAGCCCCAGCATTTT.

The chain joins TRBV30 to TRBJ1-1; possibly TRBD1 for D (5 bases). This CDR3 spans 14 amino acids. Germline CDR1 is GTSNPN and CDR2 is SVGIG (reference sequence). V lost 2 bases and J lost 4, with 14 bases in between. The CDR3 DNA is TGTGCCTGGAGTCCCACGGGGGTAGGCACTGAAGCTTTCTTT. Translation: CAWSPTGVGTEAFF.

The V and J genes are TRBV20-1 and TRBJ2-1; 7 nucleotides match TRBD2. The V gene end was trimmed by 3 bases and the J gene end by 6 bases; junction bases not matched to a gene: 8. This CDR3 has 14 amino acids. In germline, CDR1 is DFQATT, CDR2 SNEGSKA (reference sequence). CDR3 sequence reads: CSASSPSGVNEQFF. The CDR3 DNA reads as TGCAGTGCTAGTTCTCCTAGCGGTGTCAATGAGCAGTTCTTC.

The rearrangement links TRBV7-3 to TRBJ2-7; TRBD2 agrees at 9 bases. CDR3 length: 15 amino acids. J gave up 8 bases and V 4 bases, and 12 bases lay outside the gene matches. Germline CDR1 reads SGHTA; CDR2 reads FQGTGA. In DNA, the CDR3 is TGTGCCAGCAGCTATAACGCAGCGGGAGGTTACCAGCAGTACTTC. It encodes CASSYNAAGGYQQYF.

This sequence joins TRBV11-3 and TRBJ2-2; 8 positions agree with TRBD1. The CDR3 runs 14 residues. The germline V gene encodes CDR1 SGHNT and CDR2 YENEEA. Trimming removed 2 bases from V and 8 bases from J; junction bases left unmatched: 4. CDR3 amino acids: CASSLQGAEGELFF. The DNA of the CDR3 is TGTGCCAGCAGCTTACAGGGGGCAGAAGGGGAGCTGTTTTTT.

This rearrangement joins TRBV28 to TRBJ2-2; 8 bases are shared with TRBD2. Trimming cost V 6 bases and J 4 bases; bases outside gene matches: 1. Germline V lookup: CDR1 MDHEN, CDR2 SYDVKM. This CDR3 has 13 residues. The CDR3 DNA reads as TGTGCCAGCAGGCGGGAGGTCACCGGGGAGCTGTTTTTT. This codes for CASRREVTGELFF.

Turning to this clone: At one of its ends the junction is not consistent with the germline gene, which may arise from a read error. V usage is TRBV12-3 or TRBV12-4 and J usage is TRBJ1-3; D uncertain. The CDR3 spans 8 residues. The CDR3 DNA reads as TGTGCCAGCAGTTCTACTCATTTT. Amino acid sequence: CASSSTHF.

The chain has TRBV12-3 or TRBV12-4 and TRBJ1-1, with D hard to call. Trimming cost V 3 bases and J 6 bases, with 8 bases left between them. The CDR3 consists of 12 residues. CDR3 loop: CASSFLSPEAFF. CDR3 bases: TGTGCCAGCAGTTTTCTATCCCCTGAAGCTTTCTTT.

The V gene is TRBV10-2, the J gene TRBJ2-1, with 9 positions matching TRBD2. The V and J ends lost 4 bases and 3 bases, in that order; junction bases with no gene match: 7. The CDR3 is 16 residues long. CDR1 and CDR2 (germline): WSHSY, SAAADI. The CDR3 DNA follows: TGCGCCAGCAGTGCCTCCTTAGCGGGAGTCTACAATGAGCAGTTCTTC. Encoded protein: CASSASLAGVYNEQFF.

V and J are TRBV2 and TRBJ2-3; D remains unclear. Germline V gene lookup returns CDR1 SNHLY and CDR2 FYNNEI. The CDR3 runs to 14 residues. V lost 1 base, J lost 3 bases, and 8 bases lay in between. The CDR3 DNA sequence: TGTGCCAGCAGTGAAGTGGGCCTGACAGATACGCAGTATTTT. Amino acids: CASSEVGLTDTQYF.

This clone was observed many times. V and J are TRBV29-1 and TRBJ2-2; D may be TRBD1 (5 bases). CDR3 length equals 14 residues. The ends were cut back, 6 bases at V and 1 base at J, with 12 bases in the middle. The germline gives CDR1 SQVTM, CDR2 ANQGSEA. The CDR3 sequence: CSVQGYLNTGELFF. As DNA, the CDR3 is TGCAGCGTCCAGGGATACTTGAACACCGGGGAGCTGTTTTTT.

The chain links TRBV5-1 to TRBJ2-1, with 10 bases lining up with TRBD2. J was trimmed by 6 bases and V by 1 base; bases with no gene match: 4. The germline CDR1 and CDR2 sequences are SGHRS and YFSETQ. The CDR3 extends over 15 amino acids. CDR3 in amino acids: CASSLTLAGANEQFF. DNA for the CDR3: TGCGCCAGCAGCTTGACTCTAGCGGGAGCCAATGAGCAGTTCTTC.

Only a few counts were recorded for this clone. The chain is built from TRBV3-1 (or the pseudogene TRBV3-2) and TRBJ1-2; no firm D call. With 3 bases removed from V and 8 bases from J, the gap between germline ends came to 13 bases. The CDR3 contains 13 residues. Germline assignment: CDR1 LGHDT and CDR2 YNNKEL (reference sequence). The CDR3 here is CASSQDPTRGYTF. The CDR3, as DNA: TGTGCCAGCAGCCAGGACCCTACTAGAGGCTACACCTTC.

The chain links TRBV10-3 to TRBJ2-7, with 8 nucleotides matching TRBD2. The CDR3 runs 15 residues. Per the germline V gene, CDR1 is ENHRY and CDR2 is SYGVKD. The trim removed 6 bases at V and 1 base at J, leaving 8 bases unmatched. CDR3 nucleotides: TGTGCCATCAGCGCGGGGGGAGAATTTTCCTACGAGCAGTACTTC. It is translated as CAISAGGEFSYEQYF.

This rearrangement joins TRBV7-2 to TRBJ2-5; weak D call: TRBD1 (6 bases). The V end lost 2 bases, the J end lost 2 bases, and 15 bases lay between the germline ends. Germline CDR1 reads SGHTA; CDR2 reads FQGNSA. The CDR3 covers 16 residues. The DNA of the CDR3 is TGTGCCAGCAGCTTATCGGTGGGGGCTGAACAAGAGACCCAGTACTTC. Protein sequence: CASSLSVGAEQETQYF.

The V call is TRBV19, the J call TRBJ1-5; 7 positions agree with TRBD1. The CDR3 is 15 residues long. From germline, CDR1 is LNHDA and CDR2 SQIVND (reference sequence). V shed 3 bases, J shed 1 base, and the junction held 3 bases outside the gene matches. CDR3 sequence reads: CASSIPQGSNQPQHF. The CDR3 DNA follows: TGTGCCAGTAGTATTCCACAGGGGAGCAATCAGCCCCAGCATTTT. Looking up the rest from reference TRBV19 and TRBJ1-5 gives the full variable domain: DGGITQSPKYLFRKEGQNVTLSCEQNLNHDAMYWYRQDPGQGLRLIYYSQIVNDFQKGDIAEGYSVSREKKESFPLTVTSAQKNPTAFYLCASSIPQGSNQPQHFGDGTRLSIL.

For the CDR3, the DNA is TGTGCCTGGAGGGGGGCCAGGGCGAACACTGAAGCTTTCTTT. Translating gives CAWRGARANTEAFF. This chain uses TRBV30 with TRBJ1-1; weak D call: TRBD1 (6 bases). CDR1 is GTSNPN, CDR2 SVGIG, per germline (reference sequence). The CDR3 spans 14 residues. Trimming took off 3 bases at V and 1 base at J, with 12 bases between the two ends.

CDR3 protein: CASSPDPGRYVTEAFF. DNA for the CDR3: TGCGCCAGCAGCCCGGATCCGGGTAGGTATGTCACTGAAGCTTTCTTT. The chain links TRBV4-3 to TRBJ1-1; D gene unclear. The CDR3 length is 16 residues. Between the trimmed V and J ends, which lost 4 bases and 4 bases, there was a span of 19 bases. Germline assignment: CDR1 LGHNA and CDR2 YSLEER.

The chain links TRBV6-1 to TRBJ2-1; D gene unclear. This CDR3 has 12 amino acids. The germline CDR1 and CDR2 sequences are MNHNS and SASEGT. Trimming stripped 1 base from V and 5 bases from J, with 3 bases between. In DNA form, the CDR3 reads TGTGCCAGCAGTGAAGGTAACAATGAGCAGTTCTTC. Translation: CASSEGNNEQFF.

With respect to this clone: At one boundary the junction diverges from the germline segment, which might be a read error. The genes are TRBV6-5 and TRBJ1-1, with unresolved D. Looked up from germline, CDR1 is MNHEY and CDR2 is SVGAGI. This CDR3 has 15 residues. This CDR3 is CASSTREKGILGKVF. The CDR3 nucleotides are TGTGCCAGCAGTACGAGGGAAAAAGGAATACTAGGTAAAGTTTTT.

The V gene is TRBV12-3 or TRBV12-4, the J gene TRBJ2-1, with 8 positions matching TRBD1. The V and J ends lost 7 bases and 8 bases, in that order; junction bases with no gene match: 7. The CDR3 consists of 13 residues. The CDR3 loop is CASIRTGMDEQFF. The DNA for the CDR3 is TGTGCCAGCATCCGGACAGGGATGGATGAGCAGTTCTTC.

V is TRBV2 and J is TRBJ2-2; D is possibly TRBD1 (5 bases). From germline, CDR1 is SNHLY and CDR2 FYNNEI. CDR3 length equals 15 residues. Trimming took off 5 bases at V and 0 bases at J, with 10 bases between the two ends. CDR3 DNA: TGTGCCAGCAGTAGACAGATCTCGAACACCGGGGAGCTGTTTTTT. Protein: CASSRQISNTGELFF.

This clone was counted once. This chain uses TRBV18 with TRBJ1-1; D not certain. V lost 5 bases to trimming and J lost 1 base, with 14 bases between them. The CDR3 runs 15 residues. The germline gives CDR1 KGHSH, CDR2 LQKENI. The CDR3 region is CASSVTRTENTEAFF. The DNA of the CDR3 is TGTGCCAGCTCAGTGACCCGTACAGAGAACACTGAAGCTTTCTTT.

The V and J genes are TRBV28 and TRBJ2-5; 11 bases map to TRBD2. The V gene's germline CDR1 is MDHEN and CDR2 SYDVKM. J lost 4 bases, V lost 3 bases, and 13 bases had no gene match. This CDR3 contains 18 residues. CDR3 DNA: TGTGCCAGCAGTTTTCCAACTAGCGGGAGAAAAACCGGAGAGACCCAGTACTTC. Translating gives CASSFPTSGRKTGETQYF.

This chain connects TRBV5-1 to TRBJ2-3; D gene uncertain. The ends were cut back, 3 bases at V and 2 bases at J, with 10 bases in the middle. This CDR3 has 14 residues. Germline values: CDR1 SGHRS, CDR2 YFSETQ. The CDR3 sequence: CASSSSAITDTQYF. The CDR3 DNA sequence: TGCGCCAGCAGCTCTTCTGCGATCACAGATACGCAGTATTTT.

The chain couples TRBV12-3 or TRBV12-4 to TRBJ2-7; no definite D call. Trimming cost V 0 bases and J 5 bases, with 8 bases left between them. CDR3 length: 13 residues. For the CDR3, the DNA is TGTGCCAGCAGTTTAGCTCTCCCCCACGAGCAGTACTTC. Encoded protein: CASSLALPHEQYF.

The chain is built from TRBV19 and TRBJ2-7; 10 bases match TRBD2. The germline V gene encodes CDR1 LNHDA and CDR2 SQIVND (reference sequence). The V segment lost 3 bases and the J segment 0 bases; nucleotides outside the gene matches: 5. The length of the CDR3 is 16 residues. The CDR3 bases are TGTGCCAGTAGTATCAGGCTAGCGGGAGCCTCCTACGAGCAGTACTTC. Its protein product is CASSIRLAGASYEQYF.

The chain couples TRBV18 to TRBJ1-3; D is uncertain. Trimming took 3 bases from V and 0 from J, leaving 9 bases between them. This CDR3 region has 15 residues. Germline CDR1 KGHSH, CDR2 LQKENI. The CDR3 DNA sequence: TGTGCCAGCTCACCGCCCGGTAGCTCTGGAAACACCATATATTTT. Protein: CASSPPGSSGNTIYF.